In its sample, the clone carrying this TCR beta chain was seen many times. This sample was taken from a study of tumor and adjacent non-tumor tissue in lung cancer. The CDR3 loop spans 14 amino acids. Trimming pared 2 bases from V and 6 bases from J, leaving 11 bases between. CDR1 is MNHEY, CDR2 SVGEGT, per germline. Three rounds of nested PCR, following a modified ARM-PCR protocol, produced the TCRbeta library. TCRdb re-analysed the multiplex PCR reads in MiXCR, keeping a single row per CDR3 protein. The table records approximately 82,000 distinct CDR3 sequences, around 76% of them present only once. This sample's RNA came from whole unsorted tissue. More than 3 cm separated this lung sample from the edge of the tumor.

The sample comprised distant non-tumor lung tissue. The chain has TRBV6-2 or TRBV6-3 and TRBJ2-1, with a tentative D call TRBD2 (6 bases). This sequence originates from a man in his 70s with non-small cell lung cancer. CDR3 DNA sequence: TGTGCCAGCAGTTACCCCGGACTAATCAATGAGCAGTTCTTC. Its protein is CASSYPGLINEQFF.